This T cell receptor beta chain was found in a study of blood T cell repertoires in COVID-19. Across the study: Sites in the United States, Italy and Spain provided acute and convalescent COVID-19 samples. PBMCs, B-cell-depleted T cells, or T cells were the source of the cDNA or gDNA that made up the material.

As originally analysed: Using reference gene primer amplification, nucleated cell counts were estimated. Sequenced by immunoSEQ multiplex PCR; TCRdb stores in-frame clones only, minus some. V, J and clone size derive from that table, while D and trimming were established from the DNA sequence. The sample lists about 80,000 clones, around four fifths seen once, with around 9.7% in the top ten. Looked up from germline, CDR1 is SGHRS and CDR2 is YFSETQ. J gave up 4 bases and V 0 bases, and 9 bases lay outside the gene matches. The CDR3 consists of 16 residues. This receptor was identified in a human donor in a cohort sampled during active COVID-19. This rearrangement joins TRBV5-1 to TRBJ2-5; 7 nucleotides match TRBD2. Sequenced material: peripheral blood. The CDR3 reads CASSLEGGSVRETQYF. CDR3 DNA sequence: TGCGCCAGCAGCTTGGAGGGAGGGTCAGTCCGAGAGACCCAGTACTTC.